This T cell receptor (beta chain) emerged from a study of blood T cell repertoires in COVID-19. About the study: COVID-19 samples, acute and convalescent, were from the United States, Italy and Spain.

In the original processing: The assay estimated nucleated cells by amplifying reference gene primers. Libraries were prepared by immunoSEQ multiplex PCR; TCRdb keeps only in-frame clonotypes and omits some of them. V and J calls and clone size are copied from that table; D and trimming were computed from the DNA. This table has approximately 250,000 clones, roughly 84% appearing once. V lost 3 bases and J lost 6; bases outside the gene matches: 8. CDR3 length: 16 amino acids. Germline-derived CDR1 and CDR2 are KGHSH and LQKENI. V is TRBV18 and J is TRBJ2-5; 12 bases fit TRBD1. The sequenced sample was peripheral blood. The sequence was collected from a man in his sixties with acute or convalescent COVID-19. CDR3 sequence reads: CASSPPGQGAIQTQYF. CDR3 DNA: TGTGCCAGCTCACCTCCGGGACAGGGGGCGATCCAGACCCAGTACTTC.